Sequencing of this T cell receptor beta chain was carried out in a study of blood T cells in healthy people across ages. Between the trimmed V and J ends, which lost 6 bases and 4 bases, there was a span of 8 bases. The length of the CDR3 is 12 residues. Each donor gave ten milliliters of peripheral blood. Primed by a sample-barcoded 5' primer and a J-beta primer mix, a second PCR proceeded for 7 to 11 cycles. Using its own MiXCR run on the 5' RACE reads, TCRdb lists one record per CDR3 protein. The sample has hundreds of thousands of distinct CDR3 sequences, roughly half seen once. This clonotype was observed a handful of times. The antigen is undetermined. Points from the study as a whole: Older age coincided with a roughly linear decline in TCR beta diversity per million T cells. The diversity estimates, figures obtained from one million T cells, were considered underestimates. When set beside aged donors, long-lived donors presented more naive CD4+ cells and higher diversity.

Sequenced: blood. The chain recombines TRBV12-3 or TRBV12-4 with TRBJ2-3; TRBD2 might be the D (5 bases). The clonotype comes from a woman older than 75 in good health. This CDR3 reads CASRLRADTQYF. The CDR3 coding sequence is TGTGCCAGCAGATTGCGGGCAGATACGCAGTATTTT.